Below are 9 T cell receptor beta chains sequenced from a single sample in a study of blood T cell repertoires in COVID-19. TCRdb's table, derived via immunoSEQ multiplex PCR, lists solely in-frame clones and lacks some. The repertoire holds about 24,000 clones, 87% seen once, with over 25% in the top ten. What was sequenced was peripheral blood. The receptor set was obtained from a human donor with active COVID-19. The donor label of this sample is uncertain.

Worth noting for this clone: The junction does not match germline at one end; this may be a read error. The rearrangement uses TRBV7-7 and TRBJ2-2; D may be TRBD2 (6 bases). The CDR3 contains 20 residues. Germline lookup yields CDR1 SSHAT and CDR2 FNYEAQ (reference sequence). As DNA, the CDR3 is TGTGCTAGCAGCTTAGTAGCGGTGGGGTTCGCGGCGCCGGGGACCGGGGAGCTGTTTTTT. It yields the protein CASSLVAVGFAAPGTGELFF.

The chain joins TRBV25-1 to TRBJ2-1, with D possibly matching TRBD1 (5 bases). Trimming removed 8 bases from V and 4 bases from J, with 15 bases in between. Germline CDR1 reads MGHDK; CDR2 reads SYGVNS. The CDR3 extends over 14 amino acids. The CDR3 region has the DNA TGTGCCAGCGAGGAGACAGTTTTGTACAATGAGCAGTTCTTC. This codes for CASEETVLYNEQFF.

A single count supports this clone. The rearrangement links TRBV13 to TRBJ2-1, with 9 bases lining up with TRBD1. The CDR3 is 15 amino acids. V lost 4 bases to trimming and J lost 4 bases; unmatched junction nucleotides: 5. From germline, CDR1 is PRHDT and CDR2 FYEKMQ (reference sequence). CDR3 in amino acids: CASSWGQGGYNEQFF. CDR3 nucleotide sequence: TGTGCCAGCAGCTGGGGACAGGGAGGTTACAATGAGCAGTTCTTC.

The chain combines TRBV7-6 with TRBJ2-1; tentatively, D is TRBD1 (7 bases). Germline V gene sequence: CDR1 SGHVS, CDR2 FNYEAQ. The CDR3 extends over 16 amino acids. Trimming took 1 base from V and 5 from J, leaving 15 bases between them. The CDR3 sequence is CASSLGGRGVHNEQFF. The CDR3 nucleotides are TGTGCCAGCAGCTTAGGCGGCAGGGGGGTCCACAATGAGCAGTTCTTC.

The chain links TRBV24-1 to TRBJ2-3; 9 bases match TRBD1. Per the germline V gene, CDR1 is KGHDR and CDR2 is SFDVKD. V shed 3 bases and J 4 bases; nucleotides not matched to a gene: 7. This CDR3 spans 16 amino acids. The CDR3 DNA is TGTGCCACCAGTGATCCGGGACAGGGTGTACCAGATACGCAGTATTTT. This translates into CATSDPGQGVPDTQYF.

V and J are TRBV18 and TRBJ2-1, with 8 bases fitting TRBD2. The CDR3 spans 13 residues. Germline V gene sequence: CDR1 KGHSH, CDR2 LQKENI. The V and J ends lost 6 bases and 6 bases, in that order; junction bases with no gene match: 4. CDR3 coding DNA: TGTGCCAGCTCCGGGACTAGTGGCAATGAGCAGTTCTTC. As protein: CASSGTSGNEQFF.

The CDR3 loop is CATSRADNTDTQYF. The CDR3, as DNA: TGTGCCACCAGCAGAGCTGACAACACAGATACGCAGTATTTT. The J gene is TRBJ2-3, the V gene TRBV15; D gene ambiguous. V lost 1 base and J 2 bases, leaving 7 bases between the germline ends. Germline assignment: CDR1 LNHNV and CDR2 YYDKDF (reference sequence). The CDR3 is 14 amino acids.

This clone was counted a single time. In DNA form, the CDR3 reads TGTGCCAGCGGAGCGGGTAGGGACCAAGAGACCCAGTACTTC. Amino acids: CASGAGRDQETQYF. V and J are TRBV11-2 and TRBJ2-5, with a tentative D call TRBD2 (6 bases). The V gene lost 8 bases and the J gene lost 0 bases, with 13 bases spanning the gap. This CDR3 is built from 14 residues. Germline CDR1 reads SGHAT; CDR2 reads FQNNGV.

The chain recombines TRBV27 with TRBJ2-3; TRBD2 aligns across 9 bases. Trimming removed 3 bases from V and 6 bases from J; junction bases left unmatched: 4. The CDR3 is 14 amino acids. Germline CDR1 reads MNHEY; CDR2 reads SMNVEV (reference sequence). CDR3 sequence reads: CASSFASGGDTQYF. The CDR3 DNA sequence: TGTGCCAGCAGTTTCGCCAGCGGGGGGGATACGCAGTATTTT.